This is a list of T cell receptor beta chains from one sample in a study of OX40 agonist ivuxolimab in advanced cancers. The protocol was immunoSEQ multiplex PCR, while the TCRdb copy is restricted to in-frame clones and leaves out a portion. The repertoire holds roughly 76,000 clones, with around 86% as singletons. The sample consisted of CD4+ or CD8+ T cells sorted from blood, taken in a trial of the OX40 agonist ivuxolimab. These receptors all stem from an adult with an advanced solid tumor such as melanoma, head and neck, liver or kidney cancer. The CDR3 runs from the conserved cysteine through the conserved F or W. A D gene is named only where the DNA matches it firmly. Clone size is given for some rows only: seen once, a few or many times, or a class if the clone is expanded.

J gene: TRBJ1-1; CDR3 length: 14; clone size: -; D gene: -; V gene: TRBV19; CDR3 DNA: TGTGCCAGTAGTGTACAGGGAGGAAGGACTGAAGCTTTCTTT; CDR3 protein: CASSVQGGRTEAFF
J gene: TRBJ2-1; CDR3 length: 17; clone size: -; D gene: TRBD2; V gene: TRBV7-3; CDR3 DNA: TGTGCCAGCAGCTTAATTGTGGCCCCGACTAGCGGGGGGGAGCAGTTCTTC; CDR3 protein: CASSLIVAPTSGGEQFF
J gene: TRBJ2-4; CDR3 length: 13; clone size: -; D gene: -; V gene: TRBV27; CDR3 DNA: TGTGCCAGCAGTTACTTCCTGGGTGGCATTCAGTACTTC; CDR3 protein: CASSYFLGGIQYF
J gene: TRBJ2-2; CDR3 length: 16; clone size: -; D gene: TRBD1; V gene: TRBV28; CDR3 DNA: TGTGCCAGCAGTTCGACGGGACAGGGAGGGGTCGGGGAGCTGTTTTTT; CDR3 protein: CASSSTGQGGVGELFF
J gene: TRBJ1-1; CDR3 length: 12; clone size: -; D gene: -; V gene: TRBV11-1; CDR3 DNA: TGTGCCAGCAGCTCCCATGTAGTAGAAGCTTTCTTT; CDR3 protein: CASSSHVVEAFF
J gene: TRBJ2-7; CDR3 length: 12; clone size: -; D gene: -; V gene: TRBV2; CDR3 DNA: TGTGCCAGCAGTGGGGAGGGGGGCGAGCAGTACTTC; CDR3 protein: CASSGEGGEQYF
J gene: TRBJ2-3; CDR3 length: 17; clone size: once; D gene: TRBD2; V gene: TRBV5-1; CDR3 DNA: TGCGCCAGCAGCTCGGGCACACTAGCGGGGTACACAGATACGCAGTATTTT; CDR3 protein: CASSSGTLAGYTDTQYF
J gene: TRBJ1-2; CDR3 length: 14; clone size: -; D gene: -; V gene: TRBV5-1; CDR3 DNA: TGCGCCAGCAGCTTGGAGGGACAATCCTATGGCTACACCTTC; CDR3 protein: CASSLEGQSYGYTF
J gene: TRBJ2-7; CDR3 length: 16; clone size: -; D gene: -; V gene: TRBV4-3; CDR3 DNA: TGCGCCAGCAGCCAAAGTTTGATCGAGCCTTACTACGAGCAGTACTTC; CDR3 protein: CASSQSLIEPYYEQYF
J gene: TRBJ2-1; CDR3 length: 15; clone size: -; D gene: -; V gene: TRBV14; CDR3 DNA: TGTGCCAGCAGCCAAGTGGCCCCCTCCTACAATGAGCAGTTCTTC; CDR3 protein: CASSQVAPSYNEQFF
J gene: TRBJ1-6; CDR3 length: 14; clone size: few; D gene: -; V gene: TRBV28; CDR3 DNA: TGTGCCAGCAGTCCCGACAGTTACAACTCACCCCTCCACTTT; CDR3 protein: CASSPDSYNSPLHF
J gene: TRBJ2-7; CDR3 length: 15; clone size: -; D gene: -; V gene: TRBV2; CDR3 DNA: TGTGCCAGCAAGCAGGTTGGTCGGTCAGACTACGAGCAGTACTTC; CDR3 protein: CASKQVGRSDYEQYF
J gene: TRBJ2-1; CDR3 length: 15; clone size: -; D gene: TRBD2; V gene: TRBV7-6; CDR3 DNA: TGTGCCAGCAGCCGGGGGACTAGCTCCTACAATGAGCAGTTCTTC; CDR3 protein: CASSRGTSSYNEQFF
J gene: TRBJ2-3; CDR3 length: 14; clone size: -; D gene: TRBD2; V gene: TRBV7-3; CDR3 DNA: TGTGCCAGCAGCTTACGGGGGGGCACAGATACGCAGTATTTT; CDR3 protein: CASSLRGGTDTQYF
J gene: TRBJ1-2; CDR3 length: 12; clone size: -; D gene: TRBD1; V gene: TRBV5-6; CDR3 DNA: TGTGCCAGCAGCGACAGGGACTATGGCTACACCTTC; CDR3 protein: CASSDRDYGYTF
J gene: TRBJ2-7; CDR3 length: 12; clone size: once; D gene: -; V gene: TRBV6-1; CDR3 DNA: TGTGCCAGCAGCGTATCTAGCTACGAGCAGTACTTC; CDR3 protein: CASSVSSYEQYF